The T cell receptor (beta chain) under discussion was sequenced for a study of blood T cell repertoires in COVID-19. Across the study: Researchers got acute and convalescent COVID-19 samples from the United States, Italy and Spain.

Trimming removed 3 bases from V and 5 bases from J, with 12 bases in between. Germline CDR1 is KGHDR and CDR2 is SFDVKD. The CDR3 contains 14 residues. Profiled with immunoSEQ multiplex PCR; TCRdb holds only in-frame clones, not every one. This table holds a few hundred thousand clones, around 90% found once. Adults between roughly 18 and 90 years of age took part from some 25 US areas. Assignments of participants to cohorts depended upon their own reported clinical history. The chain is built from TRBV24-1 and TRBJ1-2, with D tentatively TRBD1 (6 bases). This clonotype was sampled from a woman aged 18-29 years with acute COVID-19. The material sequenced was PBMCs or T cells enriched from blood (not recorded which). The CDR3 DNA follows: TGTGCCACCAGTGATCCGCAGGGGATTTATGGCTACACCTTC. Translated: CATSDPQGIYGYTF.